Below are 32 T cell receptor beta chains sequenced from a single sample in a study of read filtering for tumor transcriptome and immune sequencing. The library was built from roughly 400 ng RNA with molecular barcoded adaptors for alpha/delta and beta/gamma chains. A single record per CDR3 protein comes from TCRdb applying MiXCR to the reads. The sample records over 20,000 distinct CDR3 sequences, approximately 15% being singletons. The sequencing input was a population of CD138-negative cells sorted from bone marrow. These receptors all come from a donor aged 40 or over with multiple myeloma.

This clonotype was observed many times. The genes are TRBV7-2 and TRBJ1-6; TRBD1 aligns across 7 bases. Trimming at V came to 5 bases and at J to 7 bases, leaving 2 bases not matched to a gene. In germline, CDR1 is SGHTA, CDR2 FQGNSA. The CDR3 length is 13 residues. The CDR3 protein is CASSRQGNSPLHF. CDR3 nucleotides: TGTGCCAGCAGCCGACAGGGAAATTCACCCCTCCACTTT.

A remark on this clonotype: With a much larger clone just one base away, this may be a read error. This chain joins TRBV7-2 and TRBJ2-7, with D perhaps given as TRBD1 or TRBD2 (5 bases each). The CDR3 has 15 amino acids. V lost 4 bases and J 3 bases, leaving 16 bases between the germline ends. Germline CDR1 SGHTA, CDR2 FQGNSA. CDR3 amino acids: CASSSAAGTNYEQYF. CDR3 in DNA: TGTGCCAGCAGCTCAGCGGCCGGGACGAACTACGAGCAGTACTTC.

This clonotype showed up many times. The J gene is TRBJ2-5, the V gene TRBV5-4; 9 bases match TRBD2. The length of the CDR3 is 15 residues. Per germline, CDR1 SGHNT and CDR2 YYREEE (reference sequence). V trimming: 1 base; J trimming: 2 bases; junction bases outside the gene matches: 3. The CDR3, as DNA: TGTGCCAGCAGCTTGTCGCTAGCGGGGCAAGAGACCCAGTACTTC. This translates into CASSLSLAGQETQYF.

This clonotype was detected many times. The chain carries TRBV5-1 and TRBJ2-3; D might be TRBD2 (5 bases). The CDR3 is made up of 16 amino acids. Trimming pared 0 bases from V and 1 base from J, leaving 12 bases between. CDR1 and CDR2 (germline): SGHRS, YFSETQ. The CDR3: CASSLEAGRRTDTQYF. CDR3 DNA sequence: TGCGCCAGCAGCTTGGAGGCGGGTCGGCGCACAGATACGCAGTATTTT. Filled out from reference TRBV5-1 and TRBJ2-3, the complete variable domain reads KAGVTQTPRYLIKTRGQQVTLSCSPISGHRSVSWYQQTPGQGLQFLFEYFSETQRNKGNFPGRFSGRQFSNSRSEMNVSTLELGDSALYLCASSLEAGRRTDTQYFGPGTRLTVL.

This clonotype was seen repeatedly, ten times or more. V gene TRBV7-9 combines with J gene TRBJ1-2; D ambiguous. The germline CDR1 and CDR2 sequences are SEHNR and FQNEAQ (reference sequence). The CDR3 has 12 residues. V lost 5 bases, J lost 5 bases, and 9 bases lay in between. The CDR3 sequence: CASSPAAYGYTF. DNA of the CDR3: TGTGCCAGCAGCCCTGCGGCATATGGCTACACCTTC.

Ten or more counts support this clonotype. The chain links TRBV20-1 to TRBJ2-7; 13 bases map to TRBD2. V trimming: 3 bases; J trimming: 0 bases; junction bases outside the gene matches: 5. Germline V lookup: CDR1 DFQATT, CDR2 SNEGSKA (reference sequence). The CDR3 is 16 residues long. In DNA, the CDR3 is TGCAGTGCTAGTGATGGGACTAGCGGGAACTCCTACGAGCAGTACTTC. This gives the protein CSASDGTSGNSYEQYF.

This clonotype was seen ten or more times. J is TRBJ2-1 and V is TRBV7-9, with D uncertain. CDR1 is SEHNR and CDR2 is FQNEAQ in the germline V gene (reference sequence). With 6 bases removed from V and 0 bases from J, the gap between germline ends came to 12 bases. This CDR3 is built from 15 residues. The CDR3 is CASSLDFLSYNEQFF. The CDR3 bases are TGTGCCAGCAGTCTCGACTTTCTCTCCTACAATGAGCAGTTCTTC.

This clonotype has at least ten counts. For the CDR3, the DNA is TGTGCCAGCAGACCCCGGGCCTACAATGAGCAGTTCTTC. This codes for CASRPRAYNEQFF. The gene calls are TRBV11-2 and TRBJ2-1; D is uncertain. Germline lookup yields CDR1 SGHAT and CDR2 FQNNGV. Trimming pared 6 bases from V and 2 bases from J, leaving 8 bases between. CDR3 length: 13 residues.

About this clonotype: The junction does not match germline at one end; this may be a read error. The rearrangement joins TRBV5-1 to TRBJ2-5, with D perhaps matching TRBD1 (6 bases). CDR1 and CDR2 from the germline V gene are SGHRS and YFSETQ. The CDR3 runs to 12 residues. The CDR3 protein is CASSHEGETQYF. In DNA form, the CDR3 reads TGCGCCAGCAGCCACGAGGGGGAGACACAGTACTTC.

In this sample, this clonotype turned up many times. The chain couples TRBV7-2 to TRBJ2-7, with D uncertain. The V end lost 2 bases, the J end lost 0 bases, and 14 bases lay between the germline ends. CDR1 is SGHTA, CDR2 FQGNSA, per germline. CDR3 length equals 16 residues. CDR3 sequence (DNA): TGTGCCAGCAGCTTATTTGGCAGCTCGGGCTCCTACGAGCAGTACTTC. Amino acid sequence: CASSLFGSSGSYEQYF. The variable domain in full, completed from reference TRBV7-2 and TRBJ2-7, reads GAGVSQSPSNKVTEKGKDVELRCDPISGHTALYWYRQSLGQGLEFLIYFQGNSAPDKSGLPSDRFSAERTGGSVSTLTIQRTQQEDSAVYLCASSLFGSSGSYEQYFGPGTRLTVT.

This clonotype has at least ten counts. V is TRBV29-1 and J is TRBJ2-1; tentative D call: TRBD1 (6 bases). This CDR3 is built from 14 residues. V lost 4 bases, J lost 9 bases, and 19 bases lay in between. Per the germline V gene, CDR1 is SQVTM and CDR2 is ANQGSEA. Here the CDR3 DNA reads TGCAGCGTTGTTGCGTTCCAGGGGCTTGGTGAGCAGTTCTTC. Its protein product is CSVVAFQGLGEQFF.

This clonotype was seen a handful of times. The chain couples TRBV28 to TRBJ2-2; D unclear. The CDR3 contains 13 residues. The V gene lost 6 bases and the J gene lost 5 bases, with 10 bases spanning the gap. CDR1 and CDR2 from the germline V gene are MDHEN and SYDVKM. The DNA for the CDR3 is TGTGCCAGCAGGACGAGGAGAACCGGGGAGCTGTTTTTT. As protein: CASRTRRTGELFF.

This clonotype was observed at least ten times. This chain connects TRBV28 to TRBJ2-3; the D is unclear. Trimming left V 3 bases short and J 1 base short, with 5 bases between. The germline CDR1 and CDR2 sequences are MDHEN and SYDVKM. The CDR3 has 13 residues. CDR3 in DNA: TGTGCCAGCAGTTTTCGGGGCACAGATACGCAGTATTTT. This encodes CASSFRGTDTQYF.

With respect to this clonotype: A junction end diverges from the germline sequence, so it may reflect a read error. The rearrangement uses TRBV29-1 and TRBJ2-7; 9 nucleotides line up with TRBD2. Looked up from germline, CDR1 is SQVTM and CDR2 is ANQGSEA. The CDR3 sequence is 15 residues long. In nucleotides, the CDR3 is TGCGGCGTTGCCTCGGAGGCGGGAGGGCCAGGCGAGCAGTACTTC. The encoded protein is CGVASEAGGPGEQYF.

This clonotype was counted many times. The chain uses TRBV11-3 and TRBJ2-1, with 8 positions matching TRBD2. V gave up 5 bases and J gave up 8 bases; unmatched junction bases: 8. This CDR3 has 14 residues. The germline gives CDR1 SGHNT, CDR2 YENEEA. CDR3 bases: TGTGCCAGCAGCCCCGGGCGGGAGGCGGATGAGCAGTTCTTC. Translated: CASSPGREADEQFF.

Comment on this clonotype: With only one base between it and a far larger clone, this is likely a read error. J is TRBJ2-1 and V is TRBV10-3; 13 bases fit TRBD2. Per the germline V gene, CDR1 is ENHRY and CDR2 is SYGVKD. The CDR3 runs to 16 residues. DNA for the CDR3: TGTGCCAGCAGTTACGGTTGGACTAGCGGGGGAAATGAGCAGTTCTTC. Translation gives CASSYGWTSGGNEQFF.

This clonotype has at least ten counts. The CDR3 is CASSPDQLGGEQYF. The CDR3 region has the DNA TGCGCCAGCAGCCCGGACCAATTAGGGGGCGAGCAGTACTTC. The V gene is TRBV4-1, the J gene TRBJ2-7; tentatively, D is TRBD1 (6 bases). The CDR3 length is 14 residues. V shed 4 bases and J shed 6 bases, with 16 bases lying between them. CDR1 and CDR2 from the germline V gene are MGHRA and YSYEKL.

This clonotype appeared many times. V and J are TRBV20-1 and TRBJ2-7; perhaps TRBD2 as D (6 bases). From germline, CDR1 is DFQATT and CDR2 SNEGSKA (reference sequence). The CDR3 totals 15 residues. Trimming left V 3 bases short and J 2 bases short, with 17 bases between. The CDR3 sequence is CSASRLDIFPYEQYF. The CDR3 DNA sequence: TGCAGTGCTAGTAGACTAGATATTTTCCCCTACGAGCAGTACTTC.

This clonotype has at least ten counts. The genes are TRBV7-9 and TRBJ2-5; D is uncertain. Germline values: CDR1 SEHNR, CDR2 FQNEAQ (reference sequence). V lost 5 bases and J lost 4, with 5 bases in between. The CDR3 has 11 residues. The CDR3 region is CASSQAETQYF. The CDR3 DNA reads as TGTGCCAGCAGCCAGGCAGAGACCCAGTACTTC.

Only a few counts were recorded for this clonotype. A much bigger clone sits one base away, suggesting this may be a read error. This rearrangement joins TRBV12-3 or TRBV12-4 to TRBJ1-1; D gene unclear. The CDR3 is 15 amino acids. The V end was cut by 6 bases, the J end by 4 bases, with 18 bases between. The chain's CDR3 is CASSPTPPWSTEAFF. CDR3 bases: TGTGCCAGCAGCCCCACCCCCCCATGGAGCACTGAAGCTTTCTTT.

In this sample, this clonotype turned up a few times. Since a much larger clone is just one base distant, this may be a read error. V is TRBV5-1 and J is TRBJ2-1; D gene unclear. This CDR3 spans 15 amino acids. CDR1 and CDR2 from the germline V gene are SGHRS and YFSETQ. The germline V and J ends were trimmed by 0 bases and 0 bases, with 7 bases remaining between them. The DNA for the CDR3 is TGCGCCAGCAGCTTGGGAGTGGTCTCCTACAATGAGCAGTTCTTC. Its translation is CASSLGVVSYNEQFF.

This clonotype appeared many times. This rearrangement joins TRBV29-1 to TRBJ2-6; 7 bases fit TRBD1. Germline V CDR1 and CDR2: SQVTM, ANQGSEA. V dropped 6 bases and J dropped 2; count of bases not matched to a gene: 10. This CDR3 has 16 amino acids. The CDR3 region is CSVRQGSGTGANVLTF. DNA for the CDR3: TGCAGCGTCCGACAGGGTTCTGGCACTGGGGCCAACGTCCTGACTTTC.

Ten or more counts support this clonotype. CDR3 protein: CASSLVFPFGGRANNEQFF. CDR3 bases: TGTGCCAGCAGCTTAGTATTCCCTTTTGGGGGGAGGGCTAACAATGAGCAGTTCTTC. The gene calls are TRBV7-2 and TRBJ2-1, with TRBD2 matching over 7 bases. The CDR3 consists of 19 residues. The junction had 17 bases not matched to a gene; V was cut back by 1 base and J by 5 bases. CDR1 and CDR2 (germline): SGHTA, FQGNSA.

This clonotype was seen ten or more times. In DNA, the CDR3 is TGCAGTGCTAGAGATAGAAGACTATCCTCAGGAGAGCAGTTCTTC. Protein: CSARDRRLSSGEQFF. The chain recombines TRBV20-1 with TRBJ2-1; weak D call: TRBD2 (5 bases). Trimming shortened V by 0 bases and J by 10 bases, and 19 bases separated the two germline ends. Germline V gene lookup returns CDR1 DFQATT and CDR2 SNEGSKA (reference sequence). The CDR3 loop spans 15 amino acids.

The chain uses TRBV6-6 and TRBJ2-7; D is perhaps TRBD1 (6 bases). Germline V lookup: CDR1 MNHNY, CDR2 SVGAGI (reference sequence). This CDR3 region has 12 residues. V gave up 5 bases and J gave up 6 bases, with 11 bases separating them. DNA of the CDR3: TGTGCCAGCAGTACCCGAGGGGGCGAGCAGTACTTC. It translates to CASSTRGGEQYF.

This clonotype was observed a handful of times. Only one base separates this from a far larger clonotype, so it likely reflects a read error. The chain links TRBV6-1 to TRBJ1-5; D is possibly TRBD1 (5 bases). V was cut by 4 bases and J by 3 bases, with 10 bases left in between. The CDR3 spans 14 residues. Per germline, CDR1 MNHNS and CDR2 SASEGT. This CDR3 is CASSANRTNQPQHF. In nucleotides, the CDR3 is TGTGCCAGCAGTGCAAACAGGACCAATCAGCCCCAGCATTTT.

Only a few counts were recorded for this clonotype. This rearrangement joins TRBV7-9 to TRBJ2-5, with a possible D match to TRBD1 (5 bases). Germline assignment: CDR1 SEHNR and CDR2 FQNEAQ (reference sequence). The V gene lost 0 bases and the J gene lost 5 bases, with 10 bases spanning the gap. The CDR3 length is 14 residues. CDR3 nucleotide sequence: TGTGCCAGCAGCTTAGCGCTCTCAGGGGAGACCCAGTACTTC. Its translation: CASSLALSGETQYF.

This clonotype has at least ten counts. The chain joins TRBV3-1 to TRBJ2-1, with 7 positions matching TRBD1. The germline V gene encodes CDR1 LGHDT and CDR2 YNNKEL (reference sequence). This CDR3 has 12 amino acids. V shed 1 base, J shed 12 bases, and the junction held 3 bases outside the gene matches. This CDR3 reads CASSQVPGGQFF. DNA for the CDR3: TGTGCCAGCAGCCAAGTACCAGGGGGGCAGTTCTTC.

This clonotype was recorded many times. This chain connects TRBV12-3 or TRBV12-4 to TRBJ2-1, with 7 bases aligning to TRBD2. The CDR3 covers 15 residues. V shed 3 bases, J shed 0 bases, and the junction held 2 bases outside the gene matches. The CDR3 reads CASSLGEGSYNEQFF. The CDR3 DNA follows: TGTGCCAGCAGTTTGGGGGAGGGCTCCTACAATGAGCAGTTCTTC.

This clonotype was recorded a few times. A much larger clone lies a single base off, so this may be a read error. The gene calls are TRBV7-6 and TRBJ2-2; D call uncertain. This CDR3 comprises 12 residues. The V gene's germline CDR1 is SGHVS and CDR2 FNYEAQ. V was shortened by 5 bases and J by 6 bases, with 7 bases between the two germline ends. The CDR3 sequence is CASSEAAGELFF. The CDR3 bases are TGTGCCAGCAGCGAGGCTGCCGGGGAGCTGTTTTTT.

This clonotype was counted at least ten times. The chain has TRBV6-6 and TRBJ2-3; 7 bases fit TRBD2. Germline CDR1 reads MNHNY; CDR2 reads SVGAGI (reference sequence). V lost 6 bases and J lost 2; bases outside the gene matches: 8. This CDR3 spans 15 amino acids. The CDR3 DNA is TGTGCCAGCAGAGCCTGGGGGGGGGACACAGATACGCAGTATTTT. Protein sequence: CASRAWGGDTDTQYF.

This clonotype was observed many times. The chain is built from TRBV2 and TRBJ2-2; a possible D gene is TRBD1 (6 bases). V lost 7 bases, J lost 1 base, and 10 bases lay in between. Germline V gene lookup returns CDR1 SNHLY and CDR2 FYNNEI. This CDR3 has 14 residues. The CDR3, as DNA: TGTGCCAGCAAGGGACACAAGAACACCGGGGAGCTGTTTTTT. Protein product: CASKGHKNTGELFF.